Detailed here is one TCR beta chain. The antigen is not known. This entry comes from a study of long-term antiretroviral therapy in people with HIV. Study results and caveats: CDR3 length ranges were narrower in HIV repertoires than in controls. On ART adherence, viral resistance or therapy changes, no data were available.

The CDR3 spans 17 residues. V trimming: 2 bases; J trimming: 0 bases; junction bases outside the gene matches: 10. CDR1 is MGHRA, CDR2 YSYEKL, per germline. Researchers ran immunoSEQ v3.0 at survey level. Sequencing efforts were directed toward roughly 40,000-55,000 T-cell genomes per sample. The assay was immunoSEQ multiplex PCR, and TCRdb's table has in-frame clones only and misses some. The sample has 9,500 or so clones; around 75% are singletons. The study used samples holding roughly 0.95-11 million cryopreserved PBMC before DNA extraction. The material sequenced was unsorted PBMCs, taken 1.8 years before starting antiretroviral therapy. The gene calls are TRBV4-1 and TRBJ2-7; 7 bases line up with TRBD1. This TCR came from a man aged 40-50 years with HIV. The CDR3 nucleotides read TGCGCCAGCAGCCAAAATACCTTCCGGGACAGCTCCTACGAGCAGTACTTC. Protein product: CASSQNTFRDSSYEQYF.